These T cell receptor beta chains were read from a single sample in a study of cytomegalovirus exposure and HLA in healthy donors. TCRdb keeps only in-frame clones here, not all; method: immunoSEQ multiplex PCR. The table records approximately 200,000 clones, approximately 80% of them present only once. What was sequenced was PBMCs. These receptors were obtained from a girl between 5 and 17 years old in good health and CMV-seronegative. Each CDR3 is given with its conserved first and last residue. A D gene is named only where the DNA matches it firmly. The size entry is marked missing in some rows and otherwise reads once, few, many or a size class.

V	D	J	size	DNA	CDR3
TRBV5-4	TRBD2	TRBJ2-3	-	TGTGCCAGCAGCCCGACGGGAGGGACTTGGAGCACAGATACGCAGTATTTT	CASSPTGGTWSTDTQYF
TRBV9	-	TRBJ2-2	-	TGTGCCAGCAGCGTAGGAGTCAACACCGGGGAGCTGTTTTTT	CASSVGVNTGELFF
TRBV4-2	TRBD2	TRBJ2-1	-	TGTGCCAGCAGCCAAGATGGTAGCGGGGGGCCGAATGAGCAGTTCTTC	CASSQDGSGGPNEQFF
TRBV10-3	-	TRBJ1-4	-	TGTGCCTCCGGGGGGAATAATGAAAAACTGTTTTTT	CASGGNNEKLFF
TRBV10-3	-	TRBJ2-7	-	TGTGCCATCAGTGAACAGAGCCACGAGCAGTACTTC	CAISEQSHEQYF
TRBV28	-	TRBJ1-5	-	TGTGCCAGCAGTTTCGGCGGCGGGGGGTATAGCAATCAGCCCCAGCATTTT	CASSFGGGGYSNQPQHF
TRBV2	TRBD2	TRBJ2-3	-	TGTGCCAGCAGGGGGAACGGGGGGGCCTCGGATACGCAGTATTTT	CASRGNGGASDTQYF
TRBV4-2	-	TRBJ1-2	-	TGTGCCAGCAGCCAAGATCCCGGGGGAAACGGCTACACCTTC	CASSQDPGGNGYTF
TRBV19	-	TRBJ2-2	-	TGTGCCAGTAGTATGTTCAAAACGAACACCGGGGAGCTGTTTTTT	CASSMFKTNTGELFF
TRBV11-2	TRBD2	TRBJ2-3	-	TGTGCCAGCAGCGTTAGCGGGGGCACAGATACGCAGTATTTT	CASSVSGGTDTQYF
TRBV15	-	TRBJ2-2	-	TGTGCCACGAGTGGGCGGAACACCGGGGAGCTGTTTTTT	CATSGRNTGELFF
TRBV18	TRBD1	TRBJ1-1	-	TGTGCCAGCTCAACGCGACAGGGCATGAACACTGAAGCTTTCTTT	CASSTRQGMNTEAFF
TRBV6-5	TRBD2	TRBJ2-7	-	TGTGCCAGCAGTTACCACCGGGAGGCGCGCTTCTACGAGCAGTACTTC	CASSYHREARFYEQYF
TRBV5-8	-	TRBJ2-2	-	TGTGCCAGCAGCACTACTTGGAGCGGGGAGCTGTTTTTT	CASSTTWSGELFF
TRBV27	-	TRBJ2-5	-	TGTGCCAGCAGTTTCGGGGGAGAAGGAGAGACCCAGTACTTC	CASSFGGEGETQYF
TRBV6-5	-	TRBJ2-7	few	TGTGCCAGCACCCGGACAGTGAACTCCTACGAGCAGTACTTC	CASTRTVNSYEQYF
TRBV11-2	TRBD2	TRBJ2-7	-	TGTGCCAGCAGCTTAAGGGCGGGAGGGCCCCACGAGCAGTACTTC	CASSLRAGGPHEQYF
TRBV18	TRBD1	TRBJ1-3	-	TGTGCCAGCTCTCCAGCCGTACAGGGGGCTGGAAACACCATATATTTT	CASSPAVQGAGNTIYF
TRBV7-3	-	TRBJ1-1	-	TGTGCCAGCGACCGAGCGGCCTTGAACACTGAAGCTTTCTTT	CASDRAALNTEAFF
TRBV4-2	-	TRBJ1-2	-	TGTGCCAGCAGCCGGGGCGGAGATGGCTACACCTTC	CASSRGGDGYTF
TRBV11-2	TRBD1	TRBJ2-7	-	TGTGCCAGCAGCACGCGACCGGGACAGGGGTCATACGAGCAGTACTTC	CASSTRPGQGSYEQYF
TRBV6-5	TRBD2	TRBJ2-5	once	TGTGCCAGCAGTTACTCGGCCACTAGCGCGGGGATCCCACAGTACTTC	CASSYSATSAGIPQYF
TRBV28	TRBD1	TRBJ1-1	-	TGTGCCAGCACCAAACAGGGGGCCCCTGAAGCTTTCTTT	CASTKQGAPEAFF
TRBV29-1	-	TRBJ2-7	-	TGCAGCGTTGCGGGACTGATATCCTACGAGCAGTACTTC	CSVAGLISYEQYF
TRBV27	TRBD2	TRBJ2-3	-	TGTGCCAGCAGTTTTACGGCTAGCGGGGACCGGACGCAGTATTTT	CASSFTASGDRTQYF
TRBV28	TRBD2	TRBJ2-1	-	TGTGCCAGCAGAAGGTCTAGCGGGCGGGATGAGCAGTTCTTC	CASRRSSGRDEQFF
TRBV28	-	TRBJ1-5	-	TGTGCCAGCAGTTTAGGGTCTCAGGGGATGTCCAATCAGCCCCAGCATTTT	CASSLGSQGMSNQPQHF
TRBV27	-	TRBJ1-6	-	TGTGCCAGCAGTTTAAGTTCCAGCTCCTATAATTCACCCCTCCACTTT	CASSLSSSSYNSPLHF
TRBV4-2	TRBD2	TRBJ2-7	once	TGTGCCAGCAGCCAATCTAGCGGGAGGGCTATTGACGAGCAGTACTTC	CASSQSSGRAIDEQYF
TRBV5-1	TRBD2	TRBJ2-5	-	TGCGCCAGCAGCTCTAGCGGGAGGAGAGAGACCCAGTACTTC	CASSSSGRRETQYF
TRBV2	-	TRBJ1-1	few	TGTGCCAGCAGTGACCAGGAGGTTAGGGTGACTGAAGCTTTCTTT	CASSDQEVRVTEAFF
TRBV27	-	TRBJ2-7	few	TGTGCCAGCAGTTTAAAGAGGAGGGACTACGAGCAGTACTTC	CASSLKRRDYEQYF
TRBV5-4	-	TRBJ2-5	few	TGTGCCAGCAGCTCGTCTAGGGACAAGGGGTTCGCGGAGACCCAGTACTTC	CASSSSRDKGFAETQYF
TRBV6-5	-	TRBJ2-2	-	TGTGCCAGCAGTCTTACATCCGCGAACACCGGGGAGCTGTTTTTT	CASSLTSANTGELFF
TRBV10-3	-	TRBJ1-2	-	TGTGCCATCTCAGCGGGGGGTGCCTATGGCTACACCTTC	CAISAGGAYGYTF
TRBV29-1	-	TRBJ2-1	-	TGCAGCGTTGATTCGGGTAAGCGGTCCTACAATGAGCAGTTCTTC	CSVDSGKRSYNEQFF
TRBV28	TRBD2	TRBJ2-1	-	TGTGCCAGCAGCTTTCTAGCGGGAGGGCCGACTGAGCAGTTCTTC	CASSFLAGGPTEQFF
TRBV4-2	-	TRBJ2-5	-	TGTGCCAGCAGCCAAGATGTTGAGGGCAGGGAGACCCAGTACTTC	CASSQDVEGRETQYF
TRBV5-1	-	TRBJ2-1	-	TGCGCCAGCAGCCACGTTCGAGGCAATGAGCAGTTCTTC	CASSHVRGNEQFF
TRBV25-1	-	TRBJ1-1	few	TGTGCCAGCAGACAGAACACTGAAGCTTTCTTT	CASRQNTEAFF
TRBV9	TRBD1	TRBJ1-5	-	TGTGCCAGCAGCGATGGACAGGGCCCCAATCAGCCCCAGCATTTT	CASSDGQGPNQPQHF
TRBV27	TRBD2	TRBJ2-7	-	TGTGCCAGCAGCACACTAGCGCACGAGCAGTACTTC	CASSTLAHEQYF
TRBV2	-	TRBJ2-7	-	TGTGCCAGCAGTCCCGGTCCCGTCACCATCCCCTACGAGCAGTACTTC	CASSPGPVTIPYEQYF
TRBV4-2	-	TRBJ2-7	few	TGTGCCAGCAGGGTGGATGGGGGGAAAGGCTACGAGCAGTACTTC	CASRVDGGKGYEQYF
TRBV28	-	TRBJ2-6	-	TGTGCCAGCAGTCGCCCCGGGACATTCGGTGGGGCCAACGTCCTGACTTTC	CASSRPGTFGGANVLTF
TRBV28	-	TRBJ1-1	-	TGTGCCAGCAGTTCCCCATTGGGGGGTAGGGACACTGAAGCTTTCTTT	CASSSPLGGRDTEAFF
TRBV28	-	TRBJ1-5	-	TGTGCCAGCAGTGTCGGGGGTTTTGTACAGCCCCAGCATTTT	CASSVGGFVQPQHF
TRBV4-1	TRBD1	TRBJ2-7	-	TGCGCCAGCAGCCAGGGGGACAGGGGGCGTATGGAGCAGTACTTC	CASSQGDRGRMEQYF
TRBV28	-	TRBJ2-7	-	TGTGCCAGCAGTTTCCGTTTTAAGCAGTACTTC	CASSFRFKQYF
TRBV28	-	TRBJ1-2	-	TGTGCCAGCAGAGTTTTAGGGTCAGGGGAGGGGTATGGCTACACCTTC	CASRVLGSGEGYGYTF
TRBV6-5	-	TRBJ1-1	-	TGTGCCAGCACCCCCCGGGGGTACTCTGAAGCTTTCTTT	CASTPRGYSEAFF
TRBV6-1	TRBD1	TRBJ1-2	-	TGTGCCAGCAGTCCCGACAGGGGCTACGGCTACACCTTC	CASSPDRGYGYTF
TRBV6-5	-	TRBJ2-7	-	TGTGCCAGCAGTTCAAACGGGGGAAGCTCCTACGAGCAGTACTTC	CASSSNGGSSYEQYF